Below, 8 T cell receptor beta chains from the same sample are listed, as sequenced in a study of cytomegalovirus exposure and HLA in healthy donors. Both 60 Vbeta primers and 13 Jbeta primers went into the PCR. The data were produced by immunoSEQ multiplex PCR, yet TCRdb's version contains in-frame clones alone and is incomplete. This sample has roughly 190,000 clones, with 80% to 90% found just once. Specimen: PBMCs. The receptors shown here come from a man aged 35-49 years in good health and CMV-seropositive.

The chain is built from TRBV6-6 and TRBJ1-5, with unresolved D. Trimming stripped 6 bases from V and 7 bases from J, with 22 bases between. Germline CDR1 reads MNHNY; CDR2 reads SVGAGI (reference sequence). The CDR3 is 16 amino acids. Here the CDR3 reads CASRPDPAVAGQPQHF. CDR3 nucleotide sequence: TGTGCCAGCAGACCTGACCCGGCGGTAGCGGGCCAGCCCCAGCATTTT.

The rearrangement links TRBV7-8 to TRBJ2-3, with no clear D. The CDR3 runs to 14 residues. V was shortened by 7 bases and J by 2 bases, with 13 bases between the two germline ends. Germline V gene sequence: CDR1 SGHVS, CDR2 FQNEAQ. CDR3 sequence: CASTSLGYTDTQYF. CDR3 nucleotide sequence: TGTGCCAGCACCTCCCTAGGATACACAGATACGCAGTATTTT.

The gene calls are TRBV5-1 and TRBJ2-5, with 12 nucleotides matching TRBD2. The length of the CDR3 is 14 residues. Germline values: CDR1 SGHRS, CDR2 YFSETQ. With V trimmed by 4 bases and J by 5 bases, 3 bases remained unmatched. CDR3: CASSPTSGRETQYF. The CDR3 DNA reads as TGCGCCAGCAGCCCAACTAGCGGGAGGGAGACCCAGTACTTC.

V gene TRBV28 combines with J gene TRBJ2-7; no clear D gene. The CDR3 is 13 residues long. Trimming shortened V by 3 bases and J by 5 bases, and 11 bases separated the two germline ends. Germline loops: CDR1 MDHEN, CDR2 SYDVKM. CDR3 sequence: CASSFEAPDEQYF. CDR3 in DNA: TGTGCCAGCAGTTTCGAGGCCCCCGACGAGCAGTACTTC.

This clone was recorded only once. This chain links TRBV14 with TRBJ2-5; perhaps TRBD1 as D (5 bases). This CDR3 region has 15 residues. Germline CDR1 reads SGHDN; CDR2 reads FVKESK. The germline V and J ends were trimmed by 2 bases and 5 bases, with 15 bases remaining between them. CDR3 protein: CASSQKRQRQETQYF. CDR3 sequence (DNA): TGTGCCAGCAGCCAAAAGAGACAAAGACAGGAGACCCAGTACTTC.

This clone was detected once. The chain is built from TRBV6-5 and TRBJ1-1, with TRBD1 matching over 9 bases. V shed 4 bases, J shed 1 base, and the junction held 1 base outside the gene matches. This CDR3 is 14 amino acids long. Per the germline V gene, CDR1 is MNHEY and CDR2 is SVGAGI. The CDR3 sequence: CASSWGQGNTEAFF. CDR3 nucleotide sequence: TGTGCCAGCAGTTGGGGACAGGGGAACACTGAAGCTTTCTTT.

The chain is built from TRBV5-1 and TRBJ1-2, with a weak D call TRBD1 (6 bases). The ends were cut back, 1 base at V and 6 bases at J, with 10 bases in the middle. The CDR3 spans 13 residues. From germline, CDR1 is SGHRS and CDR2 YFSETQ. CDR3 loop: CASSLSGDDGYTF. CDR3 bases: TGCGCCAGCAGCTTGTCAGGGGACGATGGCTACACCTTC. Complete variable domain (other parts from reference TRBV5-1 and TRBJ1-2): KAGVTQTPRYLIKTRGQQVTLSCSPISGHRSVSWYQQTPGQGLQFLFEYFSETQRNKGNFPGRFSGRQFSNSRSEMNVSTLELGDSALYLCASSLSGDDGYTFGSGTRLTVV.

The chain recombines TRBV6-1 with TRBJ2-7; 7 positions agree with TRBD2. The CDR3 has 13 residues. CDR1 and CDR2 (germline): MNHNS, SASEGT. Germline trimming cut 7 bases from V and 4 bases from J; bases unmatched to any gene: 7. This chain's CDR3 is CASNAGAWYEQYF. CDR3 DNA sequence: TGTGCCAGCAACGCGGGAGCATGGTACGAGCAGTACTTC.